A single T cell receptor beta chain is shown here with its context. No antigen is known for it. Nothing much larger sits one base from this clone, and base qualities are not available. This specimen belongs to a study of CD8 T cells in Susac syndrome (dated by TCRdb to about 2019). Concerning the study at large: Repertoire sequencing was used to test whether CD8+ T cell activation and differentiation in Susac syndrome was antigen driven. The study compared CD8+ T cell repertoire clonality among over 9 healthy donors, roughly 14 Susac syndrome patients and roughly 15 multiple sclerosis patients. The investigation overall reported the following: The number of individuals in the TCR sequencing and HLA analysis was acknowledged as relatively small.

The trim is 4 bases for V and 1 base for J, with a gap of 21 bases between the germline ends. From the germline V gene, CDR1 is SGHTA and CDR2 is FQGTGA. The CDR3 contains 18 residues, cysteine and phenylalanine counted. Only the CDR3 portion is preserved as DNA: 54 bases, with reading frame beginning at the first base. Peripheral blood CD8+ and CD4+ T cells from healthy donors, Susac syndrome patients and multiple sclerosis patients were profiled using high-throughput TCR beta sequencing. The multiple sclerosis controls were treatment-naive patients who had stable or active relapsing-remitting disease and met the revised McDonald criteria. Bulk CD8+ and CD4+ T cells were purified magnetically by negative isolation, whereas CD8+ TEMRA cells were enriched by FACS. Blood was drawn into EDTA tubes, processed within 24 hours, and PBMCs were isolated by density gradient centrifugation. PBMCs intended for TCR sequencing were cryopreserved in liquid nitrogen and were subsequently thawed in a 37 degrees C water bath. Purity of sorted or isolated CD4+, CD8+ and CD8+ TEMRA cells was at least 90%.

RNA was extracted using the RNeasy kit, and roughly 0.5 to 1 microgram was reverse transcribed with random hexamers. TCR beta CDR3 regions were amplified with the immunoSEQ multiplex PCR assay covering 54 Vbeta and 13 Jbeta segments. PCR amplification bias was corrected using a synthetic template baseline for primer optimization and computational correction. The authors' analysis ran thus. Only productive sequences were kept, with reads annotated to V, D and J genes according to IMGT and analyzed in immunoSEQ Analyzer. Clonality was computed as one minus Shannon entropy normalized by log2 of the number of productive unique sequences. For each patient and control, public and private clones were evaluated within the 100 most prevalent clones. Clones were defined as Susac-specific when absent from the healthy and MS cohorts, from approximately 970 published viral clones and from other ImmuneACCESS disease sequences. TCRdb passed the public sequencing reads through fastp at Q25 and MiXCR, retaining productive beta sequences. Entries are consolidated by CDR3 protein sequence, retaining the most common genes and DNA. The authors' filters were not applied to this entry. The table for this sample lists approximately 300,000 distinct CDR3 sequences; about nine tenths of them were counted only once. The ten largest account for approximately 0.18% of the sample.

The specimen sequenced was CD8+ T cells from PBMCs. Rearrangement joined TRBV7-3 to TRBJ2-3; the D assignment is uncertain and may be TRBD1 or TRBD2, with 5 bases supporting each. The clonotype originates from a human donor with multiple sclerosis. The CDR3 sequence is CASSSLTFSRDRTDTQYF. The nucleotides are TGTGCCAGCAGCTCACTTACCTTCAGCCGGGACCGCACAGATACGCAGTATTTT.